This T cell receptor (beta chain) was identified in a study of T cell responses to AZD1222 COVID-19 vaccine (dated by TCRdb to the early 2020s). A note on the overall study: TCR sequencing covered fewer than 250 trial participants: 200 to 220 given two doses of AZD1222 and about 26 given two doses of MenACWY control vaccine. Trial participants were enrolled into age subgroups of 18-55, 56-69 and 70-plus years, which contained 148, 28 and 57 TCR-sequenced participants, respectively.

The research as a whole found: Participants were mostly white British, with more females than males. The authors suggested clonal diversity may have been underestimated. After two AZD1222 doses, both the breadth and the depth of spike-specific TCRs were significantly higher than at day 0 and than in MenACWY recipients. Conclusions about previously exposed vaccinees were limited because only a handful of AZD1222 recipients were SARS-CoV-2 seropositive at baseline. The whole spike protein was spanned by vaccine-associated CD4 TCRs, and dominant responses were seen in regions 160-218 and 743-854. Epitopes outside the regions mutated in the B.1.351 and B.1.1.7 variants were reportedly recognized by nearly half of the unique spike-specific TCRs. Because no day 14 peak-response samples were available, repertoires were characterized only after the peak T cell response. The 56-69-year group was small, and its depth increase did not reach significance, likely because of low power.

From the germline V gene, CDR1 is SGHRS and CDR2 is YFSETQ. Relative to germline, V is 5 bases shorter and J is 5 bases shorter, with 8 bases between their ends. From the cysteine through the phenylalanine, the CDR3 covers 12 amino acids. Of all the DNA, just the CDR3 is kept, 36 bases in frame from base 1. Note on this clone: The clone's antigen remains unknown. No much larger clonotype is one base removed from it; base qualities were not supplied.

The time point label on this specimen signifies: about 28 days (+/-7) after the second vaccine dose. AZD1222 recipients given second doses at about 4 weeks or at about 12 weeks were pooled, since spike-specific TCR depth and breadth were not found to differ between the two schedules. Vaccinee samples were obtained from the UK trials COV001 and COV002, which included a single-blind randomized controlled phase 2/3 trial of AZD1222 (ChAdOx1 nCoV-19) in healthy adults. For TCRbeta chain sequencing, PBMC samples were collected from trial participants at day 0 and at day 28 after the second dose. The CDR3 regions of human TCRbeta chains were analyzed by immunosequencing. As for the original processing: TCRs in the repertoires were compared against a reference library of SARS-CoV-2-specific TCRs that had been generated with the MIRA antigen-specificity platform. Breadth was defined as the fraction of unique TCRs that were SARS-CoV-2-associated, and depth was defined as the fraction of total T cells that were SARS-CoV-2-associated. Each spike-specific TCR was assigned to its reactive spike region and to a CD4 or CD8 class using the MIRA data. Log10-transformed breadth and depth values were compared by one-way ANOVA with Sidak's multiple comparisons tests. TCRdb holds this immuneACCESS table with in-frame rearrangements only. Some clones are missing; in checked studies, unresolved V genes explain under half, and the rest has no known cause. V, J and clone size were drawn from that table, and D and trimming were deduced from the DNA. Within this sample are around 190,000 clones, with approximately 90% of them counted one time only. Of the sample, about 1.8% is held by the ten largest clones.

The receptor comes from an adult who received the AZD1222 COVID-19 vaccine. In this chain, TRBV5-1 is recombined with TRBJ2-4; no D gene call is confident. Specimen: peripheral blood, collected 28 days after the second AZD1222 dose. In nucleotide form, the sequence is TGCGCCAGCAGGGATCACCAAAACATTCAGTACTTC. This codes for CASRDHQNIQYF.